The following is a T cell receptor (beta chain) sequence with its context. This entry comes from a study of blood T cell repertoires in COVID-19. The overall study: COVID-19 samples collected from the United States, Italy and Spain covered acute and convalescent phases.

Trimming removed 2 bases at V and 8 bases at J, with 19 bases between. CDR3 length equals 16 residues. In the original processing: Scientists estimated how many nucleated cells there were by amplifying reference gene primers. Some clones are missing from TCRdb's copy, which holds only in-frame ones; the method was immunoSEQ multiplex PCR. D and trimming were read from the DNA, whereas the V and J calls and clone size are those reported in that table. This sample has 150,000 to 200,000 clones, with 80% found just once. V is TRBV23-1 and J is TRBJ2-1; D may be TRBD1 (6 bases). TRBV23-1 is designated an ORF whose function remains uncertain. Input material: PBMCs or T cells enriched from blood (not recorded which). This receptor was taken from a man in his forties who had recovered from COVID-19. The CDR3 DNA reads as TGCGCCAGCAGTCAACCGTCCCCCCATCCAGGGGATGAGCAGTTCTTC. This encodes CASSQPSPHPGDEQFF.